This TCR beta chain was recorded in a study of CXCR3-negative and CXCR3-positive naive CD8 T cells. Study information: Total TRB output reached about 130 million reads, about 1.5 +/- 0.3 million per library. Study observations and caveats: Diversity in memory CD8+ cells fell much lower than the comparably high levels seen in both naive subsets.

CDR3 length: 16 residues. Germline CDR1 KGHSY, CDR2 FQNENV. The libraries of TRB cDNA were prepared using 5' RACE with UMI labels. Each CDR3 protein gets one entry in TCRdb, which reprocessed the 5' RACE reads and gives no DNA. This sample contains 38,000 or so distinct CDR3 sequences. Comment on this clonotype: Its antigen is still unknown.

The sequencing input was memory CD8+ T cells from blood. This receptor was taken from a human donor in good health. Some clones in this sample may be carry-over from other donors' samples. The chain combines TRBV16 with TRBJ2-7; TCRdb's D gene call, TRBD1, goes unchecked for lack of DNA. CDR3 sequence: CASSLKGGRLAYEQYF.